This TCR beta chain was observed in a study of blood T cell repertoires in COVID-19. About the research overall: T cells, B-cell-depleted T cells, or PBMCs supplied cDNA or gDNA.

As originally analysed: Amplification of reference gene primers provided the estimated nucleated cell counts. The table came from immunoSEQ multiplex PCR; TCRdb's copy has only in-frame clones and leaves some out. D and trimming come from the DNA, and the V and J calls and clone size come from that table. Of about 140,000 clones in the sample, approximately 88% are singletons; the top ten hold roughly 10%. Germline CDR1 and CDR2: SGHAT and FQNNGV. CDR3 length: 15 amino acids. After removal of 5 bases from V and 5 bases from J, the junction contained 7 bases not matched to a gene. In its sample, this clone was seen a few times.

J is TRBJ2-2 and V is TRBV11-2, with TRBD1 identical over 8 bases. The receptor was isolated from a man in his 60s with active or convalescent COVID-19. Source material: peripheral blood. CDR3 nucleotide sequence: TGTGCCAGCAGCCCACAGGGGGAAGTAACCGGGGAGCTGTTTTTT. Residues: CASSPQGEVTGELFF.